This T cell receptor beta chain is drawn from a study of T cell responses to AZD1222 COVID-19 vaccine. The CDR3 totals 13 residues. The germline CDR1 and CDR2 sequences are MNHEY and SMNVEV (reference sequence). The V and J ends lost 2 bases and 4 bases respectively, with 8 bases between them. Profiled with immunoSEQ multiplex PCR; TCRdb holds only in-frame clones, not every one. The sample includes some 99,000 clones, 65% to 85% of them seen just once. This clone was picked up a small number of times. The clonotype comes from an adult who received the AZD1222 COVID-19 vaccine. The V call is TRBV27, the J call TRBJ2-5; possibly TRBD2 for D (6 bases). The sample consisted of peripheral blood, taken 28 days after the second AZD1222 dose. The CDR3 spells CASSLRGRETQYF. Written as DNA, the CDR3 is TGTGCCAGCAGTTTACGGGGGAGAGAGACCCAGTACTTC.